This T cell receptor (beta chain) emerged from a study of blood T cell repertoires in COVID-19. Study-level information: Sources were T cells, B-cell-depleted T cells, or PBMCs; the material itself was cDNA or gDNA.

Individuals drawn from under 30 US areas were roughly 18 to 95 years old. Cohort allocation depended upon clinical history that participants reported. How the authors handled the data: Amplified reference gene primers provided the basis for estimating nucleated cell counts. The method was immunoSEQ multiplex PCR; TCRdb's version includes in-frame clones alone and lacks a portion of them. Clonal size and the V and J genes are those of that table, whereas D and trimming came from the DNA. The sample holds about 150,000 clones, just under 85% seen once. Trimming took off 7 bases at V and 0 bases at J, with 11 bases between the two ends. CDR1 is MNHEY, CDR2 SVGAGI, per germline. The CDR3 loop spans 14 amino acids.

Sequenced material: PBMCs or T cells enriched from blood (not recorded which). The receptor's source is a woman aged 40 to 49 who had recovered from COVID-19. V gene TRBV6-5 combines with J gene TRBJ2-3, with D tentatively TRBD1 (5 bases). This CDR3 is CASTAGHSTDTQYF. CDR3 in DNA: TGTGCCAGCACCGCAGGACATAGCACAGATACGCAGTATTTT.